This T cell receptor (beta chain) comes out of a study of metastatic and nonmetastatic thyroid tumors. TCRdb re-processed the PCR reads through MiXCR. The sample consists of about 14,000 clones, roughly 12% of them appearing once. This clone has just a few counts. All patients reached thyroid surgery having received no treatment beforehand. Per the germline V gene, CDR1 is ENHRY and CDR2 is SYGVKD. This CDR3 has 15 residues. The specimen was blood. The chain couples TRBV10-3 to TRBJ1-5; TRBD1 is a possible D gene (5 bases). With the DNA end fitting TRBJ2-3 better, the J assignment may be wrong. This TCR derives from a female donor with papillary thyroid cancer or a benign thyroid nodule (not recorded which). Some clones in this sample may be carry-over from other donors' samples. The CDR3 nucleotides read TGTGCCATCAGTGGCTCAGGGATAGGCAATCGGCCCCAGTATTTT. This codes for CAISGSGIGNRPQYF.